The 4 T cell receptor beta chains given below trace back to one sample, sequenced in a study of cytomegalovirus exposure and HLA in healthy donors. The PCR employed 60 Vbeta primers together with 13 Jbeta primers. The assay was immunoSEQ multiplex PCR, and TCRdb's table has in-frame clones only and misses some. The sample comprises 95,000 to 150,000 clones, 70% to 75% of which are singletons, and around 4.2% rests with the top ten. The specimen sequenced was PBMCs. All receptors derive from a middle-aged woman in good health and CMV-seronegative.

V usage is TRBV6-6 and J usage is TRBJ2-1; 10 nucleotides line up with TRBD1. The CDR3 runs to 13 residues. J gave up 15 bases and V 4 bases, and 9 bases lay outside the gene matches. The V gene's germline CDR1 is MNHNY and CDR2 SVGAGI (reference sequence). The CDR3, as DNA: TGTGCCAGCAGTTCCGGAGACAGGGGGCGACCGTTCTTC. It encodes CASSSGDRGRPFF.

The rearrangement uses TRBV7-3 and TRBJ2-1; weak D call: TRBD2 (6 bases). V was pared by 10 bases and J by 10 bases, with 14 bases between. Germline-derived CDR1 and CDR2 are SGHTA and FQGTGA. The CDR3 contains 11 residues. The CDR3 DNA reads as TGTGCCACCTCGCAGGGAGGCGAGCAGTTCTTC. Its translation is CATSQGGEQFF.

This clone turned up a few times. The chain uses TRBV29-1 and TRBJ1-1; the D is unclear. Per germline, CDR1 SQVTM and CDR2 ANQGSEA. Trimming cost V 4 bases and J 0 bases, with 12 bases left between them. The CDR3 totals 14 residues. The CDR3 DNA reads TGCAGCGTTGTTATCGGGGTTTTGAACACTGAAGCTTTCTTT. This codes for CSVVIGVLNTEAFF.

V and J are TRBV30 and TRBJ1-5; the D is unclear. Germline V gene lookup returns CDR1 GTSNPN and CDR2 SVGIG (reference sequence). V lost 0 bases and J lost 4, with 7 bases in between. This CDR3 region has 13 residues. CDR3 residues: CAWSVKENQPQHF. CDR3 sequence (DNA): TGTGCCTGGAGTGTAAAGGAGAATCAGCCCCAGCATTTT. Drawing the rest from reference TRBV30 and TRBJ1-5, the complete variable domain is SQTIHQWPATLVQPVGSPLSLECTVEGTSNPNLYWYRQAAGRGLQLLFYSVGIGQISSEVPQNLSASRPQDRQFILSSKKLLLSDSGFYLCAWSVKENQPQHFGDGTRLSIL.